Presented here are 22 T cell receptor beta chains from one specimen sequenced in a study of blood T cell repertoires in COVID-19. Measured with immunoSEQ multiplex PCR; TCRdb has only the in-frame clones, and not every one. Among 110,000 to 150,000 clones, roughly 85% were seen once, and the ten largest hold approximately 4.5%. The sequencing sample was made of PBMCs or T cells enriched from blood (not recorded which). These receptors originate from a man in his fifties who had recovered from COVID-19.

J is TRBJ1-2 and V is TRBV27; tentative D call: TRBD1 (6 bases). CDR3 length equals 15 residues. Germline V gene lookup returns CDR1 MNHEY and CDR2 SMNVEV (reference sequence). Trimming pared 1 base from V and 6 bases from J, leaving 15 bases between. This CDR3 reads CASSLFRGAKNGYTF. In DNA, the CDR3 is TGTGCCAGCAGTTTATTTCGGGGGGCGAAGAATGGCTACACCTTC.

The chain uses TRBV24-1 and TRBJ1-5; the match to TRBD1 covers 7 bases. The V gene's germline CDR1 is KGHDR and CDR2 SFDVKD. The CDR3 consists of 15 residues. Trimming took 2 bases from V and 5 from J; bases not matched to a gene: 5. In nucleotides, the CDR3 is TGTGCCACCAGTGATTCCCGACAGGGCGATCAGCCCCAGCATTTT. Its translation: CATSDSRQGDQPQHF.

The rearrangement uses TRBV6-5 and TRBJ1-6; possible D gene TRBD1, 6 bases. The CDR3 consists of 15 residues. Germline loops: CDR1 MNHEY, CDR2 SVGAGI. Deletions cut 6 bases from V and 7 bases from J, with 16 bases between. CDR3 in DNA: TGTGCCAGCAGGCCGCCACAGGGAACAAATTCACCCCTCCACTTT. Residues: CASRPPQGTNSPLHF.

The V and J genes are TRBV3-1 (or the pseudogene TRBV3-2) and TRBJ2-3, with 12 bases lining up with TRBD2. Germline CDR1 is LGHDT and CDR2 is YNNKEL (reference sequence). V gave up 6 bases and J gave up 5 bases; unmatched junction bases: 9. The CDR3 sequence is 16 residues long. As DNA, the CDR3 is TGTGCCAGCAGTCCTACTAGCGGGGGGCAGATAGATACGCAGTATTTT. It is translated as CASSPTSGGQIDTQYF.

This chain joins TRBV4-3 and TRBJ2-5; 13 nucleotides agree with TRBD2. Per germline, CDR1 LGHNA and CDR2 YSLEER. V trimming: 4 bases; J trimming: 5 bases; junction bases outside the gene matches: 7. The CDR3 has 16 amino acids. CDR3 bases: TGCGCCAGCAGCCGTGGACTAGCGGGGGTTGGGGAGACCCAGTACTTC. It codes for CASSRGLAGVGETQYF.

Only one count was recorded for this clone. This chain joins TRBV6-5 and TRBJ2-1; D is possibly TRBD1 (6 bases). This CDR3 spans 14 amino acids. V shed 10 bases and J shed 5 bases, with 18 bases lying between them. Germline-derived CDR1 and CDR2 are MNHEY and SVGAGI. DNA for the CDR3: TGTGCCACCCTCAAACGGGACATCAACAATGAGCAGTTCTTC. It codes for CATLKRDINNEQFF.

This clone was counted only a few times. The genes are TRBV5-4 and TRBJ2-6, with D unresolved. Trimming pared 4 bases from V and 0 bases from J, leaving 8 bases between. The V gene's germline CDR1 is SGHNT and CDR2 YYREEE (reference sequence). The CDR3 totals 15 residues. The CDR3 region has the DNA TGTGCCAGCAGCCCGGTGCACTCTGGGGCCAACGTCCTGACTTTC. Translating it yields CASSPVHSGANVLTF.

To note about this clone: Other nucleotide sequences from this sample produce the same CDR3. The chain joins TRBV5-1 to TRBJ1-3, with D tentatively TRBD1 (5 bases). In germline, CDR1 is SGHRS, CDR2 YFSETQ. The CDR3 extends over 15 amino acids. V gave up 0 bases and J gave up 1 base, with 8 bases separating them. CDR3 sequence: CASSLAPGSGNTIYF. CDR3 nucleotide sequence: TGCGCCAGCAGCTTGGCTCCAGGGTCTGGAAACACCATATATTTT. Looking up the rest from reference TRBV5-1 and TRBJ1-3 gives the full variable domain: KAGVTQTPRYLIKTRGQQVTLSCSPISGHRSVSWYQQTPGQGLQFLFEYFSETQRNKGNFPGRFSGRQFSNSRSEMNVSTLELGDSALYLCASSLAPGSGNTIYFGEGSWLTVV.

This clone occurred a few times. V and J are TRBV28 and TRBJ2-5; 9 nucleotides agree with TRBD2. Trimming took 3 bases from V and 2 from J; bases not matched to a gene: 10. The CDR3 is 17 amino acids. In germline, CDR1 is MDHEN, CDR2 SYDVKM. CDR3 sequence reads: CASSFYLAGGPQETQYF. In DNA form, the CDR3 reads TGTGCCAGCAGTTTTTACCTGGCGGGGGGGCCGCAAGAGACCCAGTACTTC. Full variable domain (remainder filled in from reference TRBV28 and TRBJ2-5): DVKVTQSSRYLVKRTGEKVFLECVQDMDHENMFWYRQDPGLGLRLIYFSYDVKMKEKGDIPEGYSVSREKKERFSLILESASTNQTSMYLCASSFYLAGGPQETQYFGPGTRLLVL.

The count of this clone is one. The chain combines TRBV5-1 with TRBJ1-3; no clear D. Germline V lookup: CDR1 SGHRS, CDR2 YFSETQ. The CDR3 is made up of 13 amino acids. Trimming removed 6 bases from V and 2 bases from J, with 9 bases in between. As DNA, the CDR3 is TGCGCCAGCACCCGAGATCCTGGAAACACCATATATTTT. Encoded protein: CASTRDPGNTIYF. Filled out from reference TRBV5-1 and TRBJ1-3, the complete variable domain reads KAGVTQTPRYLIKTRGQQVTLSCSPISGHRSVSWYQQTPGQGLQFLFEYFSETQRNKGNFPGRFSGRQFSNSRSEMNVSTLELGDSALYLCASTRDPGNTIYFGEGSWLTVV.

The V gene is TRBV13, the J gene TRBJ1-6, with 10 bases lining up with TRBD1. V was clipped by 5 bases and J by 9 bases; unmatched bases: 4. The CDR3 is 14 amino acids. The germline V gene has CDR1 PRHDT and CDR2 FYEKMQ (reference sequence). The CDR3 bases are TGTGCCAGCAGCAATCGGGACAGGGGTTCACCCCTCCACTTT. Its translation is CASSNRDRGSPLHF.

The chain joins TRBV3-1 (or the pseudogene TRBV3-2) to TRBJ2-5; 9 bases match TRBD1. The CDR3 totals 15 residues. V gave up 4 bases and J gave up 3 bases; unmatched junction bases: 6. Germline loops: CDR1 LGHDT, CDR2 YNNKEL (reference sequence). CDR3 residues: CASSPRQGGEETQYF. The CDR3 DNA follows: TGTGCCAGCAGCCCACGACAGGGGGGAGAAGAGACCCAGTACTTC.

DNA for the CDR3: TGTGCCACCAGCAGCACCCGACAGTCCATGGGCCCCAATCAGCCCCAGCATTTT. Translation gives CATSSTRQSMGPNQPQHF. V gene TRBV15 combines with J gene TRBJ1-5; a possible D gene is TRBD1 (5 bases). Germline V lookup: CDR1 LNHNV, CDR2 YYDKDF (reference sequence). Between the trimmed V and J ends, which lost 3 bases and 3 bases, there was a span of 21 bases. This CDR3 region has 18 residues.

CDR3: CASSFLGGSYGYTF. The DNA for the CDR3 is TGCGCCAGCAGCTTCCTGGGAGGGAGCTATGGCTACACCTTC. The chain is built from TRBV5-1 and TRBJ1-2; D remains unclear. This CDR3 spans 14 amino acids. Germline values: CDR1 SGHRS, CDR2 YFSETQ. V was shortened by 2 bases and J by 4 bases, with 12 bases between the two germline ends.

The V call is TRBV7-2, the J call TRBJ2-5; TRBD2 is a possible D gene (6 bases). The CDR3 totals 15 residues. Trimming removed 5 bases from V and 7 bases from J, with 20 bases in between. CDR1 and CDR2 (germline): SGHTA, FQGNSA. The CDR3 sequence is CASSPRGWGIGTQYF. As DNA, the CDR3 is TGTGCCAGCAGCCCGCGGGGTTGGGGAATCGGGACCCAGTACTTC.

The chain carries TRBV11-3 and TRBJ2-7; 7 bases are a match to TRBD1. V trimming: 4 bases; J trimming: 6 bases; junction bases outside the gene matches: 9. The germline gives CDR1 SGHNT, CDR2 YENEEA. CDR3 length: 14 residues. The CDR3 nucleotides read TGTGCCAGCAGCTCAATGACAGGGTCGGGCGAGCAGTACTTC. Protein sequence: CASSSMTGSGEQYF.

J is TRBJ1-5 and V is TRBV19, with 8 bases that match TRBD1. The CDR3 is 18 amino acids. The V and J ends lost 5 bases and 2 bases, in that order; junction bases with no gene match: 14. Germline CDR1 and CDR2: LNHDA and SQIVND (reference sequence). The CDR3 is CASSSSPPGTGGNQPQHF. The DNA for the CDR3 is TGTGCCAGTAGTTCGTCTCCACCCGGGACAGGCGGCAATCAGCCCCAGCATTTT.

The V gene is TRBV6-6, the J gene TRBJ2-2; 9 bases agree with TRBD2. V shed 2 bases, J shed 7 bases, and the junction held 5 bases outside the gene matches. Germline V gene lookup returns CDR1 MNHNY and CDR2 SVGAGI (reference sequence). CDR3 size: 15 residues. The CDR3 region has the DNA TGTGCCAGCAGTTACGGCGGGGGGGCCTTCGGGGAGCTGTTTTTT. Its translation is CASSYGGGAFGELFF.

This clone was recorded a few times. CDR3 nucleotide sequence: TGTGCCAGCAGCTTAGTTCCCGCAGGGGCAGATACGCAGTATTTT. The encoded protein is CASSLVPAGADTQYF. The chain carries TRBV7-6 and TRBJ2-3; D may be TRBD1 (6 bases). With 1 base removed from V and 4 bases from J, the gap between germline ends came to 12 bases. CDR3 length: 15 amino acids. The V gene's germline CDR1 is SGHVS and CDR2 FNYEAQ.

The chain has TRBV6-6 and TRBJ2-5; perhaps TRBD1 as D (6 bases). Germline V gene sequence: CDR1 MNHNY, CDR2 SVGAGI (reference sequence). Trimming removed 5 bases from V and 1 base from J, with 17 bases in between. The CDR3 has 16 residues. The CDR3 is CASSRRDMGIQETQYF. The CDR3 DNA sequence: TGTGCCAGCAGTCGACGGGACATGGGAATCCAAGAGACCCAGTACTTC.

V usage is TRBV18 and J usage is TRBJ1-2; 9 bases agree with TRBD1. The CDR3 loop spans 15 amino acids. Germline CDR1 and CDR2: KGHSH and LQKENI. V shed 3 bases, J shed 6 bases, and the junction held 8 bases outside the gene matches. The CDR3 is CASSPAGTGYNGYTF. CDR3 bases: TGTGCCAGCTCACCCGCCGGGACAGGGTATAATGGCTACACCTTC.

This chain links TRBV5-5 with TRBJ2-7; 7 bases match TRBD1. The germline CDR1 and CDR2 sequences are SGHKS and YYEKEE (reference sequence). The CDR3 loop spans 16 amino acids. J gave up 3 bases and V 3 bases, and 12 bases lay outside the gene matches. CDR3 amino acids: CASSSGTPGQHYEQYV. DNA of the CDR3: TGTGCCAGCAGCTCTGGAACCCCGGGACAGCACTACGAGCAGTACGTC.